This TCR beta chain was recorded in a study of cytomegalovirus exposure and HLA in healthy donors. Whole-study findings and limits: The classifier was said to identify cytomegalovirus status with high specificity and sensitivity.

A remark on this clone: Antigen unknown.

The CDR3 has 16 residues. With V trimmed by 3 bases and J by 1 base, 7 bases remained unmatched. CDR1 and CDR2 (germline): SGHRS, YFSETQ. PCR was performed using 60 Vbeta and 13 Jbeta primers. Assay used: immunoSEQ multiplex PCR; TCRdb lists only in-frame clones, some missing. The table records about 120,000 clones, more than 65% of them present only once. The chain links TRBV5-1 to TRBJ1-1; 9 nucleotides match TRBD1. This clonotype originated in a human donor in good health. Material: PBMCs. The CDR3 reads CASSWNQDRGNTEAFF. The CDR3 coding sequence is TGCGCCAGCAGCTGGAACCAGGACAGGGGGAACACTGAAGCTTTCTTT.